The clone carrying this T cell receptor beta chain was detected once. In the authors' methods: Counts of nucleated cells, estimated from reference gene primer amplification, were obtained. Method: immunoSEQ multiplex PCR; TCRdb's copy keeps in-frame clones and lacks some. V and J calls and clone size are as listed in that table; D and trimming were resolved from the DNA. The table lists 250,000 to 300,000 clones, 70% to 90% of them singletons. This CDR3 has 13 amino acids. The V end was cut by 5 bases, the J end by 5 bases, with 12 bases between. CDR1 and CDR2 from the germline V gene are MNHEY and SVGAGI. This sample stems from a study of blood T cell repertoires in COVID-19. Study-wide background: The samples span acute and convalescent COVID-19 from the United States, Italy and Spain. The analysed material was cDNA or gDNA that came from T cells, B-cell-depleted T cells, or PBMCs.

Specimen: peripheral blood. J is TRBJ2-5 and V is TRBV6-5; no definite D call. This clonotype was obtained from a man between 60 and 70 years old who had recovered from COVID-19. For the CDR3, the DNA is TGTGCCAGCAGTCCACAAAACGGGGAGACCCAGTACTTC. Its translation is CASSPQNGETQYF.